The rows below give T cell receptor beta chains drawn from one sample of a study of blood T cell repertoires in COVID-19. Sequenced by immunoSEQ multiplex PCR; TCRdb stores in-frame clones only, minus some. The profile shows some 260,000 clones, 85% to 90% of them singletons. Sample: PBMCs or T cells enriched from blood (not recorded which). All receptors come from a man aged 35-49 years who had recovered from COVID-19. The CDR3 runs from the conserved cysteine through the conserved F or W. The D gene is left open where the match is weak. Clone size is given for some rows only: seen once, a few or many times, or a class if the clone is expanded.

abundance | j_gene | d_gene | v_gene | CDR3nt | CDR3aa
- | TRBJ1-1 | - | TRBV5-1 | TGCGCCAGCAGCTCTCAGGGGCCTGAAGCTTTCTTT | CASSSQGPEAFF
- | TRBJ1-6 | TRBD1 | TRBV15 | TGTGCCACCAGCAGAGATAGGGGGCATAATTCACCCCTCCACTTT | CATSRDRGHNSPLHF
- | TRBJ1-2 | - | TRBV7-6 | TGTGCCAGCAGCTTGACAGAAACTATGGATCCATATGGCTACACCTTC | CASSLTETMDPYGYTF
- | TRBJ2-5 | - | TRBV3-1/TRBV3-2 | TGTGCCAGCAGCCATTGGGGGGAACAAGAGACCCAGTACTTC | CASSHWGEQETQYF
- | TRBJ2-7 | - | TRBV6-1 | TGTGCCAGCAGTGAACCCCGTTGGCGGCCACCTTCCTACGAGCAGTACTTC | CASSEPRWRPPSYEQYF
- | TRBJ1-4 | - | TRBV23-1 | TGCGCCAGCAGGGACACTCCCAAATGGCCGTGGGTTAGGGAACTGTTTTTT | CASRDTPKWPWVRELFF
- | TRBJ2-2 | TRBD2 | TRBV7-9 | TGTGCCAGCAGCTTAAGGTCGGCGGGGGGGCCGCGTACCGGGGAGCTGTTTTTT | CASSLRSAGGPRTGELFF
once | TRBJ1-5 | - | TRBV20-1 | TGCAGTGCTAGTGCCCTCGGGGAGAGTAGCAATCAGCCCCAGCATTTT | CSASALGESSNQPQHF
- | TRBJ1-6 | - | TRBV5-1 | TGCGCCAGCAGCTTAGGACAGAGATATTCACCCCTCCACTTT | CASSLGQRYSPLHF
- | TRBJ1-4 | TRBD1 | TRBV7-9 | TGTGCCAGCAGCACCGGACAGGGGGGAGAAGAAAAACTGTTTTTT | CASSTGQGGEEKLFF
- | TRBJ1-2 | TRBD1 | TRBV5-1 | TGCGCCAGCAGCACAGGACAGGGGGCGGAGGGCTACACCTTC | CASSTGQGAEGYTF
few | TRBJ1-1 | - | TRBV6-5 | TGTGCCAGCAACCTTAGGGAGGGTAGCACTGAAGCTTTCTTT | CASNLREGSTEAFF
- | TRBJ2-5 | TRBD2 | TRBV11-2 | TGTGCCAGCAGCTTTAGCGGGAGAATTGAGACCCAGTACTTC | CASSFSGRIETQYF
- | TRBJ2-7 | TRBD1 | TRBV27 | TGTGCCAGCAGTTCCGGGACAGGGTACTCCTACGAGCAGTACTTC | CASSSGTGYSYEQYF
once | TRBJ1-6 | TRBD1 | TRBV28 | TGTGCCAGCAGTTTATGGGGTAACTGGGAACAGGGGGCCCTCCACTTT | CASSLWGNWEQGALHF
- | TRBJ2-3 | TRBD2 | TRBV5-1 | TGCGCCAGCAGCTTGGCGGGGGGGAGCACAGATACGCAGTATTTT | CASSLAGGSTDTQYF
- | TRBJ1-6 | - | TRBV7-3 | TGTGCCAGCAGCTTACACGGGAGGGGGAATTCACCCCTCCACTTT | CASSLHGRGNSPLHF
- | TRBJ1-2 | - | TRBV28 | TGTGCCAGCAGCCTCCCAGGGTATGATAACTATGGCTACACCTTC | CASSLPGYDNYGYTF
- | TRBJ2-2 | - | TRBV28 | TGTGCCAGCAGAACAATCTCAGGCACCGGGGAGCTGTTTTTT | CASRTISGTGELFF
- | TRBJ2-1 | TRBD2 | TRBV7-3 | TGTGCCAGCAGCCCCCAGGAAACCTCTAGCGGGGGGCCTTGCGGTGAGCAGTTCTTC | CASSPQETSSGGPCGEQFF
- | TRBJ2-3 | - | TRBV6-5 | TGTGCCAGCAGGAGGACAGATACGCAGTATTTT | CASRRTDTQYF
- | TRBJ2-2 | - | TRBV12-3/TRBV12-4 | TGTGCCAGCAGTTTCGGGGGTACCGGGGAGCTGTTTTTT | CASSFGGTGELFF
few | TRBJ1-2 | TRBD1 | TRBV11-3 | TGTGCCAGCAGCTCGAGTCCCGGGACAGGTTCCACCTTC | CASSSSPGTGSTF
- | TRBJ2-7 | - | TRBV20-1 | TGCAGTGCTAGAGATCTCTACGAGCAGTACTTC | CSARDLYEQYF
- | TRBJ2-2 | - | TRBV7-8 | TGTGCCAGCAGCTTAGACAGGATAAACACCGGGGAGCTGTTTTTT | CASSLDRINTGELFF
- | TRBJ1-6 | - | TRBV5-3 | TGTGCCGGATACTATTGGGCAGAGGGTTATTATAATTCACCCCTCCACTTT | CAGYYWAEGYYNSPLHF
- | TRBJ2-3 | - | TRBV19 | TGTGCCAGTAGGGAGACGGAAGCAGATACGCAGTATTTT | CASRETEADTQYF
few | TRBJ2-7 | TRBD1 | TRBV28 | TGTGCCAGCAGCCGACAGGGATTCGCCTACGAGCAGTACTTC | CASSRQGFAYEQYF
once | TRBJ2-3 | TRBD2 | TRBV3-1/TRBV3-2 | TGTGCCAGCAGTAGACTAGCCGCAAGCACAGATACGCAGTATTTT | CASSRLAASTDTQYF
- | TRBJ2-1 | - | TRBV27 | TGTGCCAGCAGAACAGGGACATGGGGCGATGAGCAGTTCTTC | CASRTGTWGDEQFF
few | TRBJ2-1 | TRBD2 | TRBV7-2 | TGTGCCAGCAGCTTAGAACCAGGGCGGGGGTTCGGTAATGAGCAGTTCTTC | CASSLEPGRGFGNEQFF
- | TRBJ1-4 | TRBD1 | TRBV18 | TGTGCCAGCTCGTACGACAGGGCGATTAATGAAAAACTGTTTTTT | CASSYDRAINEKLFF
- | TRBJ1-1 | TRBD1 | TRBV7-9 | TGTGCCACCAACCTAGGAGGACAGGTGAACACTGAAGCTTTCTTT | CATNLGGQVNTEAFF
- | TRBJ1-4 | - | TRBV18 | TGTGCCAGCTCACCAGGGCAGTCTAATGAAAAACTGTTTTTT | CASSPGQSNEKLFF
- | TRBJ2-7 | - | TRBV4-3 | TGCGCCAGCAGCCAAGATTGGGCGGGACGGCCCTACGAGCAGTACTTC | CASSQDWAGRPYEQYF
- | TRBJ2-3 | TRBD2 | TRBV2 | TGTGCCAGCGGACGACTAGCGGGAATTACTAGCACAGATACGCAGTATTTT | CASGRLAGITSTDTQYF
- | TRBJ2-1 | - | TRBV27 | TGTGCCAGCAGTTTCTTCAGGGGGAGGCCCTACAATGAGCAGTTCTTC | CASSFFRGRPYNEQFF
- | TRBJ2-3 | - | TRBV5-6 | TGTGCCAGCCATATGGGTGGGGGGGCAACAGATACGCAGTATTTT | CASHMGGGATDTQYF
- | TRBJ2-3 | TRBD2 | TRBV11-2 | TGTGCCAGCAGCTGGGGACTAGCGGGAGATTCAGATACGCAGTATTTT | CASSWGLAGDSDTQYF
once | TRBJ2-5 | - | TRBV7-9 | TGTGCCAGCAGCCCTGCGGGACAGCCTTACCAAGAGACCCAGTACTTC | CASSPAGQPYQETQYF
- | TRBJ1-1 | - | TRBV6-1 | TGTGCCAGCAGTGAACGTCGGGATCGGGCTTTCTTT | CASSERRDRAFF
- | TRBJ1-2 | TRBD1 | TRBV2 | TGTGCCAGCAGCCCCAGCCAGGGGGCTGTATATGGCTACACCTTC | CASSPSQGAVYGYTF
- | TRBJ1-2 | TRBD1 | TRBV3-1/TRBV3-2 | TGTGCCAGCAGCCAACAGGGGGCCGCCTATGGCTACACCTTC | CASSQQGAAYGYTF
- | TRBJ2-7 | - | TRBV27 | TGTGCCAGCAGTCTTGGGACGGGAGCCCACGAGCAGTACTTC | CASSLGTGAHEQYF
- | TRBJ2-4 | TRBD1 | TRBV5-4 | TGTGCCAGCAGCCCCCGGGACAGGGGGCAGGACATTCAGTACTTC | CASSPRDRGQDIQYF
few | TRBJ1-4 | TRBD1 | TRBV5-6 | TGTGCCAGCAGCTTGGGGTGGACAGGGGGTAGAGAAAAACTGTTTTTT | CASSLGWTGGREKLFF
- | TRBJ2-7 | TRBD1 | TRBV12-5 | TGTGCTAGTGTCCCGCAAAAAAAGACAGGGGTAAGGTACGAGCAGTACTTC | CASVPQKKTGVRYEQYF
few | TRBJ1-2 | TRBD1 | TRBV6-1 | TGTGCCAGCAGTGAGAGGACAGGCAACTATGGCTACACCTTC | CASSERTGNYGYTF
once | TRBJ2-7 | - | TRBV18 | TGTGCCAGCTCACCAGAGCGGGCGGAAAACGAGCAGTACTTC | CASSPERAENEQYF
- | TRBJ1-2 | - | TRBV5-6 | TGTGCCAGCAGCTTGGGACAGGACAGCCTCTATGGCTACACCTTC | CASSLGQDSLYGYTF
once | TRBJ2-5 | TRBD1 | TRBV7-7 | TGTGCTAGCAGCTTAACAGGGGCGGGTGAGACCCAGTACTTC | CASSLTGAGETQYF
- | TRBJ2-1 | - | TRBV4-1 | TGCGCCAGCAGCCAAGCGCACGTTCTAGGATACTCCTACAATGAGCAGTTCTTC | CASSQAHVLGYSYNEQFF
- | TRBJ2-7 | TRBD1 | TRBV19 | TGTGCCAGTCATCGGACAGGGGGCGGGGAGCAGTACTTC | CASHRTGGGEQYF
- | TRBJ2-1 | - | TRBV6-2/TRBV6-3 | TGTGCCAGCAGCCCGACTTATGGTGAGCAGTTCTTC | CASSPTYGEQFF
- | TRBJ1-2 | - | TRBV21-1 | TGTGCCAGCAGCAAAGGGGTGACAGGGAGTGGTGGCTACACCTTC | CASSKGVTGSGGYTF
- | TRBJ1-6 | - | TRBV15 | TGTGCCACCAGCACCAGTTCCTATAATTCACCCCTCCACTTT | CATSTSSYNSPLHF
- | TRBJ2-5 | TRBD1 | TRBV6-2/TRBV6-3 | TGTGCCAGCAGTCGACAGGGGGGCATAGAGACCCAGTACTTC | CASSRQGGIETQYF